This T cell receptor (beta chain) is drawn from a study of cytomegalovirus exposure and HLA in healthy donors. The CDR3 extends over 13 amino acids. V lost 6 bases, J lost 4 bases, and 13 bases lay in between. From germline, CDR1 is MDHEN and CDR2 SYDVKM. Primers included in the PCR were 60 Vbeta and 13 Jbeta primers. The assay was immunoSEQ multiplex PCR, and TCRdb's table has in-frame clones only and misses some. The sample lists 100,000 to 150,000 clones, more than 60% occurring once. Sequenced input: PBMCs. The rearrangement joins TRBV28 to TRBJ2-7, with D possibly being TRBD1 (5 bases). This TCR derives from a woman in her 40s in good health and CMV-seronegative. The CDR3 DNA follows: TGTGCCAGCAGCAACAGGTTACCTTACGAGCAGTACTTC. Its translation: CASSNRLPYEQYF.